This TCR beta chain was obtained from a study of blood T cell repertoires in COVID-19. Sequencing used immunoSEQ multiplex PCR; TCRdb keeps in-frame clones, though not all of them. The sample contains more than 250,000 clones, around 88% of which appear only once. The CDR3 sequence is 14 residues long. Germline V gene lookup returns CDR1 MDHEN and CDR2 SYDVKM. V was trimmed by 7 bases and J by 6 bases, leaving 19 bases between them. Sequencing was done on a sample of PBMCs or T cells enriched from blood (not recorded which). This receptor was identified in a woman aged 40 to 50 with acute COVID-19. The chain employs TRBV28 and TRBJ2-7; perhaps TRBD1 as D (6 bases). In DNA, the CDR3 is TGTGCCAGCACCCACAGGGTATCATATAGCGAGCAGTACTTC. Translating it yields CASTHRVSYSEQYF.